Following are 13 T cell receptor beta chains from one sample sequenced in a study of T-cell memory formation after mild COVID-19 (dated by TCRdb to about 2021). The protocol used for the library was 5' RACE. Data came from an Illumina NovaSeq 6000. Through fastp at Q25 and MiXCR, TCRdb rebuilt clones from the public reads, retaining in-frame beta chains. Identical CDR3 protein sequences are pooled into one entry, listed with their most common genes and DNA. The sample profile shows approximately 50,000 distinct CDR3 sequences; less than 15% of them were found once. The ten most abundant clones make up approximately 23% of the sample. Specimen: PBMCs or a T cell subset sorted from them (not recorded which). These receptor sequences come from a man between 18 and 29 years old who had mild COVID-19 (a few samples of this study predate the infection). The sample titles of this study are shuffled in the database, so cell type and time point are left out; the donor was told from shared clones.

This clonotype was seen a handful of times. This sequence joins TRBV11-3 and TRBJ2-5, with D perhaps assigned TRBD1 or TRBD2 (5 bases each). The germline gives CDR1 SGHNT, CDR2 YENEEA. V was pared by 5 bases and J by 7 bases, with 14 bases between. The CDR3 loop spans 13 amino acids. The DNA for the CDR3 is TGTGCCAGCAGCACCGGGACCCTCATGACCCAGTACTTC. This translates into CASSTGTLMTQYF.

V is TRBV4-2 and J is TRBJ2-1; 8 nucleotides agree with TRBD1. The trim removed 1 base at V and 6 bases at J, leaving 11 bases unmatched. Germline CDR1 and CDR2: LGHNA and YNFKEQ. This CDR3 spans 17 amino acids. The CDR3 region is CASSQGSDRGMTNEQFF. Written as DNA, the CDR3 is TGTGCCAGCAGCCAAGGGTCCGACAGGGGCATGACCAATGAGCAGTTCTTC.

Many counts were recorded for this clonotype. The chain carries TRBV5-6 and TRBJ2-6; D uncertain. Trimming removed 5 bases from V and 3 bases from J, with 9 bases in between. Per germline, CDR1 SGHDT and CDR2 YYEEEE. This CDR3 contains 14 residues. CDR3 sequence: CASRRTGGANVLTF. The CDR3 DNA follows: TGTGCCAGCAGACGAACTGGTGGGGCCAACGTCCTGACTTTC. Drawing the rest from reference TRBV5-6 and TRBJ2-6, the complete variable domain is DAGVTQSPTHLIKTRGQQVTLRCSPKSGHDTVSWYQQALGQGPQFIFQYYEEEERQRGNFPDRFSGHQFPNYSSELNVNALLLGDSALYLCASRRTGGANVLTFGAGSRLTVL.

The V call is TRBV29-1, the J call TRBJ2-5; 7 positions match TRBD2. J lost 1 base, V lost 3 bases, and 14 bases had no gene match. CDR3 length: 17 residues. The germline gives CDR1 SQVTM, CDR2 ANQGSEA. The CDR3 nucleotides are TGCAGCGTTGAGGGGGAATCTGACGGGGGGACCCAAGAGACCCAGTACTTC. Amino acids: CSVEGESDGGTQETQYF.

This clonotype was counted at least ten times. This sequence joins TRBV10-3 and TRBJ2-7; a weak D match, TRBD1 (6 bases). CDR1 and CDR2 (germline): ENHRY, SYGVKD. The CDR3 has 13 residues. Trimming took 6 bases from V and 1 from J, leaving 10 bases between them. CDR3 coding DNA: TGTGCCATCAGCCGGGACATTTCCTACGAGCAGTACTTC. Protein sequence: CAISRDISYEQYF.

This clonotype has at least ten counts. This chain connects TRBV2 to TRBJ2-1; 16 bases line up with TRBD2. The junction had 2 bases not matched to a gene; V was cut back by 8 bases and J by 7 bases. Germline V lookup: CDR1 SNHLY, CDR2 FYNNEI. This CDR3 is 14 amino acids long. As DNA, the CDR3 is TGTGCCAGCGGGGGACTAGCGGGGGGGAATGAGCAGTTCTTC. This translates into CASGGLAGGNEQFF.

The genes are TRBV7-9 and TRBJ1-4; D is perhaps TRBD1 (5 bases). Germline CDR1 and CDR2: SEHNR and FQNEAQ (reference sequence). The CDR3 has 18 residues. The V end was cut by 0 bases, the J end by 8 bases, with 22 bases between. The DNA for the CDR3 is TGTGCCAGCAGCTTAGCGTCGATTAGACAGCTGACGAAGGAAAAACTGTTTTTT. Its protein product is CASSLASIRQLTKEKLFF.

For the CDR3, the DNA is TGCGCCAGCAGCTTGGGAGCTAGCGGGGCCCAAGAGACCCAGTACTTC. This codes for CASSLGASGAQETQYF. The V and J genes are TRBV5-1 and TRBJ2-5; the match to TRBD2 covers 9 bases. The germline CDR1 and CDR2 sequences are SGHRS and YFSETQ. V gave up 0 bases and J gave up 1 base; unmatched junction bases: 4. This CDR3 has 16 amino acids.

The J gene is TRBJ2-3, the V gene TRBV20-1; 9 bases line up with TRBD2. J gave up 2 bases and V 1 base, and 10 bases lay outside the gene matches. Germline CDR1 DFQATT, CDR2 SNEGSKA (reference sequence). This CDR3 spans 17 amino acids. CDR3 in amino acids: CSARAILAGKTTDTQYF. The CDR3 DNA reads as TGCAGTGCTAGAGCCATTCTAGCGGGGAAAACCACAGATACGCAGTATTTT.

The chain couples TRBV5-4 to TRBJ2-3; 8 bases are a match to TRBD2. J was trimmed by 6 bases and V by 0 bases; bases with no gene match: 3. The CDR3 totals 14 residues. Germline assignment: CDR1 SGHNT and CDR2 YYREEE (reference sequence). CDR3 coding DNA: TGTGCCAGCAGCTTGGCGGGGGGGTCGGATACGCAGTATTTT. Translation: CASSLAGGSDTQYF.

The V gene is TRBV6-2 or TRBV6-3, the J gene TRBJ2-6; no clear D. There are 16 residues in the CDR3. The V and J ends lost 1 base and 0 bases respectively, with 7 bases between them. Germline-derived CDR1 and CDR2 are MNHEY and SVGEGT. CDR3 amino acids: CASSYLSVSGANVLTF. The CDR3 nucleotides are TGTGCCAGCAGTTACTTGTCAGTCTCTGGGGCCAACGTCCTGACTTTC.

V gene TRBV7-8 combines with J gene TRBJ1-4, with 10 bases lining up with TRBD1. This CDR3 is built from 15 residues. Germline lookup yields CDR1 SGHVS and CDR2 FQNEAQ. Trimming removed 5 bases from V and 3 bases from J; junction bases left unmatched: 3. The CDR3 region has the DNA TGTGCCAGCAGCCGACAGGGGGCGGCTAATGAAAAACTGTTTTTT. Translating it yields CASSRQGAANEKLFF.

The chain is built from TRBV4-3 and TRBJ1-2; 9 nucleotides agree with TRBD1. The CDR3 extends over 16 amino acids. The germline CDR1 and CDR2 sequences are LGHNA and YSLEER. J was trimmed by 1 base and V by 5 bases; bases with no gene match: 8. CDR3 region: CASSSNAGQGNYGYTF. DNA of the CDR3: TGCGCCAGCAGCTCTAACGCGGGACAGGGTAACTATGGCTACACCTTC.